The 21 T cell receptor beta chains listed next were all sequenced from one sample in a study of fetal regulatory T cell absence and autoimmunity. Profiled with immunoSEQ multiplex PCR; TCRdb holds only in-frame clones, not every one. Of 95,000 to 100,000 clones in the sample, approximately 75% were seen once. Specimen: pancreas tissue. Source of these receptors: a male donor with IPEX syndrome.

CDR3 DNA: TGTGCCAGCAGCGTAGAGTCCCAGGGGAGGAGCAATCAGCCCCAGCATTTT. As protein: CASSVESQGRSNQPQHF. The chain uses TRBV9 and TRBJ1-5, with D perhaps matching TRBD1 (6 bases). Per the germline V gene, CDR1 is SGDLS and CDR2 is YYNGEE. The V end lost 0 bases, the J end lost 1 base, and 14 bases lay between the germline ends. The CDR3 is 17 amino acids.

The rearrangement uses TRBV5-1 and TRBJ1-6, with D possibly being TRBD1 (5 bases). Germline V gene data show CDR1 as SGHRS and CDR2 as YFSETQ. This CDR3 region has 16 residues. Trimming took off 0 bases at V and 10 bases at J, with 17 bases between the two ends. CDR3 region: CASSLAAGQGYSPLHF. The CDR3 region has the DNA TGCGCCAGCAGCTTGGCCGCTGGGCAGGGATACTCACCCCTCCACTTT.

This clone was counted once. This chain uses TRBV4-1 with TRBJ2-1; possibly TRBD2 for D (6 bases). Germline assignment: CDR1 MGHRA and CDR2 YSYEKL. CDR3 size: 17 residues. V lost 1 base, J lost 3 bases, and 16 bases lay in between. In DNA, the CDR3 is TGCGCCAGCAGCCAAGGGGGTGGGACTCCTCACTACAATGAGCAGTTCTTC. Translated, it gives CASSQGGGTPHYNEQFF.

This clone has just one count. The V gene is TRBV19, the J gene TRBJ2-3; no clear D gene. Deletions cut 2 bases from V and 1 base from J, with 4 bases between. The germline gives CDR1 LNHDA, CDR2 SQIVND (reference sequence). The length of the CDR3 is 13 residues. The CDR3 nucleotides are TGTGCCAGTAGTATACAGGGCACAGATACGCAGTATTTT. Protein product: CASSIQGTDTQYF.

The chain recombines TRBV2 with TRBJ2-1, with 7 bases lining up with TRBD1. With 6 bases clipped from V and 4 bases from J, the junction kept 9 bases outside the gene matches. This CDR3 is 15 amino acids long. Germline V gives CDR1 SNHLY, CDR2 FYNNEI. CDR3 nucleotides: TGTGCCAGCAGGAGTGGGACAGTGGCATACAATGAGCAGTTCTTC. Translated: CASRSGTVAYNEQFF.

The V call is TRBV19, the J call TRBJ1-4, with D tentatively TRBD1 (6 bases). Germline CDR1 is LNHDA and CDR2 is SQIVND (reference sequence). The germline V and J ends were trimmed by 5 bases and 3 bases, with 10 bases remaining between them. The CDR3 covers 14 residues. CDR3 nucleotides: TGTGCCAGTAGTGGGGCAGGGGCTAATGAAAAACTGTTTTTT. Amino acids: CASSGAGANEKLFF.

There are a few counts of this clone. This chain uses TRBV11-3 with TRBJ1-6; possible D gene TRBD1, 6 bases. This CDR3 spans 13 amino acids. V gave up 5 bases and J gave up 8 bases, with 10 bases separating them. The germline CDR1 and CDR2 sequences are SGHNT and YENEEA. The CDR3 is CASSLDSYSPLHF. The CDR3 DNA is TGTGCCAGCAGCCTGGACAGTTATTCACCCCTCCACTTT.

There are many counts of this clone. The V call is TRBV7-9, the J call TRBJ1-2, with 9 nucleotides matching TRBD1. Germline CDR1 SEHNR, CDR2 FQNEAQ (reference sequence). The trim removed 7 bases at V and 4 bases at J, leaving 7 bases unmatched. The CDR3 runs to 14 residues. CDR3 coding DNA: TGTGCCAGCACCACAGGGGGCCTATTCTATGGCTACACCTTC. Protein product: CASTTGGLFYGYTF.

This rearrangement joins TRBV11-2 to TRBJ2-7, with D perhaps TRBD1 or TRBD2 (5 bases each). The CDR3 extends over 14 amino acids. Germline CDR1 and CDR2: SGHAT and FQNNGV. Deletions cut 4 bases from V and 2 bases from J, with 12 bases between. The CDR3 bases are TGTGCCAGCAGCTACAGGACTGCTACCTACGAGCAGTACTTC. Translating it yields CASSYRTATYEQYF.

This clone was seen ten or more times. This chain joins TRBV28 and TRBJ1-5; D is unclear. The CDR3 is 15 residues long. The germline CDR1 and CDR2 sequences are MDHEN and SYDVKM. Trimming took 6 bases from V and 2 from J, leaving 14 bases between them. The CDR3 reads CASRTLGRGNQPQHF. The CDR3 bases are TGTGCCAGCAGAACTTTGGGGAGGGGCAATCAGCCCCAGCATTTT. Variable domain in full (rest from reference TRBV28 and TRBJ1-5): DVKVTQSSRYLVKRTGEKVFLECVQDMDHENMFWYRQDPGLGLRLIYFSYDVKMKEKGDIPEGYSVSREKKERFSLILESASTNQTSMYLCASRTLGRGNQPQHFGDGTRLSIL.

This clone showed up just once. The CDR3 DNA follows: TGTGCCAGTAGTACTCCTCCGGGACTAGCGGGGGGGCGGAGTTGGAGACATAGTTACAATGAGCAGTTCTTC. Its translation is CASSTPPGLAGGRSWRHSYNEQFF. The chain combines TRBV19 with TRBJ2-1, with TRBD2 identical over 16 bases. The CDR3 spans 24 residues. In germline, CDR1 is LNHDA, CDR2 SQIVND (reference sequence). V lost 4 bases and J lost 4; bases outside the gene matches: 25.

V gene TRBV7-9 combines with J gene TRBJ2-1; the D gene could be TRBD1 or TRBD2 (7 bases each). Germline V gene lookup returns CDR1 SEHNR and CDR2 FQNEAQ (reference sequence). The length of the CDR3 is 14 residues. V was cut by 5 bases and J by 7 bases, with 15 bases left in between. The CDR3 DNA reads as TGTGCCAGCAGCCCGACAGGGAGGGGTAATGAGCAGTTCTTC. This encodes CASSPTGRGNEQFF.

The chain is built from TRBV15 and TRBJ2-3; a possible D gene is TRBD2 (5 bases). CDR3 length: 17 amino acids. Germline lookup yields CDR1 LNHNV and CDR2 YYDKDF (reference sequence). Trimming stripped 0 bases from V and 4 bases from J, with 17 bases between. The CDR3 nucleotides are TGTGCCACCAGCAGAGATGAGGGCTACCCCTTCGCAGATACGCAGTATTTT. This translates into CATSRDEGYPFADTQYF.

CDR3 residues: CASSQEPGDTEAFF. The CDR3 DNA reads TGCGCCAGCAGCCAAGAGCCAGGGGACACTGAAGCTTTCTTT. The chain carries TRBV4-3 and TRBJ1-1, with D perhaps matching TRBD1 (6 bases). The germline CDR1 and CDR2 sequences are LGHNA and YSLEER. The CDR3 covers 14 residues. Between the trimmed V and J ends, which lost 0 bases and 3 bases, there was a span of 8 bases.

As concerns this clone: Other DNA variants within this sample encode the same CDR3. The gene calls are TRBV30 and TRBJ2-5; D is undetermined. V was shortened by 3 bases and J by 2 bases, with 4 bases between the two germline ends. Germline V gene data show CDR1 as GTSNPN and CDR2 as SVGIG (reference sequence). The CDR3 runs 11 residues. The CDR3 sequence is CAWRGQETQYF. The CDR3 DNA reads TGTGCCTGGAGGGGGCAAGAGACCCAGTACTTC.

J is TRBJ1-2 and V is TRBV4-1; D is perhaps TRBD1 (5 bases). V shed 0 bases and J shed 5 bases, with 10 bases lying between them. Germline V gene lookup returns CDR1 MGHRA and CDR2 YSYEKL. CDR3 size: 14 residues. The CDR3 bases are TGCGCCAGCAGCCAAGAGGCAGGGCCATATGGCTACACCTTC. Translating it yields CASSQEAGPYGYTF.

The rearrangement uses TRBV5-1 and TRBJ2-5, with 11 bases that match TRBD2. V trimming: 5 bases; J trimming: 2 bases; junction bases outside the gene matches: 2. Germline V gives CDR1 SGHRS, CDR2 YFSETQ. The length of the CDR3 is 14 residues. The CDR3 DNA is TGCGCCAGCAGTATAGCGGGAGGGCAAGAGACCCAGTACTTC. Its protein is CASSIAGGQETQYF.

A few counts support this clone. The chain couples TRBV6-5 to TRBJ2-7; possible D gene TRBD2, 6 bases. In germline, CDR1 is MNHEY, CDR2 SVGAGI. V lost 0 bases and J 6 bases, leaving 12 bases between the germline ends. The CDR3 runs 14 residues. CDR3 residues: CASSYSGSRAEQYF. In nucleotides, the CDR3 is TGTGCCAGCAGTTACTCCGGGAGCCGGGCCGAGCAGTACTTC.

The rearrangement joins TRBV5-1 to TRBJ1-2, with a possible D match to TRBD1 (5 bases). With 0 bases removed from V and 8 bases from J, the gap between germline ends came to 11 bases. Germline CDR1 and CDR2: SGHRS and YFSETQ. The CDR3 covers 13 residues. CDR3 region: CASSLEGPDGYTF. The CDR3 DNA follows: TGCGCCAGCAGCTTGGAGGGGCCAGACGGCTACACCTTC.

The chain uses TRBV11-2 and TRBJ2-3; the D is unclear. V was cut by 1 base and J by 1 base, with 9 bases left in between. The CDR3 runs to 15 residues. The germline V gene has CDR1 SGHAT and CDR2 FQNNGV. The CDR3 DNA is TGTGCCAGCAGCTTAGTAACGGTACGCACAGATACGCAGTATTTT. Protein: CASSLVTVRTDTQYF.

This chain connects TRBV27 to TRBJ1-2; the match to TRBD1 covers 7 bases. The junction had 16 bases not matched to a gene; V was cut back by 5 bases and J by 4 bases. The CDR3 length is 17 residues. Germline CDR1 MNHEY, CDR2 SMNVEV (reference sequence). In DNA form, the CDR3 reads TGTGCCAGCAGTCACTTTCCTTCCCGGGACAGAGTCTATGGCTACACCTTC. Translation: CASSHFPSRDRVYGYTF.